This TCR beta chain derives from a study of identical twins. Study-level findings and limits: Fewer insertions characterized abundant cord blood beta clonotypes, whereas memory repertoires showed none.

A universal primer site arose from template switching, and cDNA bore unique molecular identifiers. Via MiXCR, TCRdb re-called the 5' RACE reads, giving one row per CDR3 protein. This table holds roughly 490,000 distinct CDR3 sequences, 14% found once. Germline-derived CDR1 and CDR2 are SGHTA and FQGNSA. Trimming took 3 bases from V and 0 from J, leaving 12 bases between them. The CDR3 loop spans 16 amino acids. All donors comprised healthy Caucasians. This clonotype was counted a few times. What it binds is not known. These sequences were also reported in another study, on yellow fever vaccine responses in identical twins.

Sequenced input: CD4+ T cells sorted from blood. J is TRBJ2-1 and V is TRBV7-2; D possibly corresponds to TRBD2 (5 bases). The TCR was taken from a woman between 18 and 30 years old in good health. The CDR3 reads CASSLRAVVSYNEQFF. The DNA of the CDR3 is TGTGCCAGCAGCTTGCGAGCGGTAGTCTCCTACAATGAGCAGTTCTTC.